These T cell receptor beta chains were read from a single sample in a study of CXCR3-negative and CXCR3-positive naive CD8 T cells. TCRdb reprocessed the 5' RACE reads and stores each CDR3 protein as one record, lacking DNA. The sample's table shows 100,000 to 150,000 distinct CDR3 sequences. The material sequenced was naive CXCR3- CD8+ T cells from blood. All receptors derive from a human donor in good health. Some clones in this sample may be carry-over from other donors' samples. The CDR3 runs from the conserved cysteine through the conserved F or W. Each record gives: J gene, V gene, CDR3 protein.

TRBJ2-7 | TRBV27 | CASQSGGTYEQYF
TRBJ2-1 | TRBV11-2 | CASVRGASGVYEQFF
TRBJ2-3 | TRBV21-1 | CASSVGGFPDTQYF
TRBJ2-3 | TRBV20-1 | CSARDKAGGPDTQYF
TRBJ2-1 | TRBV29-1 | CSVEDHRDRDNEQFF
TRBJ1-2 | TRBV29-1 | CSVETGEHGYTF
TRBJ2-1 | TRBV19 | CASSFQGNEQFF
TRBJ2-2 | TRBV15 | CATSNGPPRYTGELFF
TRBJ2-1 | TRBV6-4 | CASSGGAHNEQFF
TRBJ2-7 | TRBV7-2 | CASSQHSGGVSYEQYF
TRBJ2-1 | TRBV4-1 | CASRNTINNEQFF